The present T cell receptor (beta chain) was sequenced within a study of T cell changes during pregnancy in multiple sclerosis. Per germline, CDR1 SGHAT and CDR2 FQNNGV. This CDR3 region has 14 residues. V gave up 5 bases and J gave up 5 bases; unmatched junction bases: 8. The data were produced by immunoSEQ multiplex PCR, yet TCRdb's version contains in-frame clones alone and is incomplete. Of roughly 46,000 clones listed, about 94% are singletons. The sample consisted of CD8+ T cells from peripheral blood mononuclear cells, taken in the first trimester of pregnancy. The V and J genes are TRBV11-2 and TRBJ1-1; 7 nucleotides line up with TRBD1. The sequence came from a female donor with multiple sclerosis, enrolled in a pregnancy study. The CDR3 nucleotides read TGTGCCAGCAGCCCGACAGGGAGGTTTACTGAAGCTTTCTTT. Translated, it gives CASSPTGRFTEAFF.